This TCR beta chain was recorded in a study of control samples from healthy donors and cancer patients. TCRdb's copy holds only in-frame clones and misses some; the assay was immunoSEQ multiplex PCR. The sample has approximately 100,000 clones; 80% to 90% are singletons. Germline-derived CDR1 and CDR2 are SNHLY and FYNNEI. V lost 4 bases to trimming and J lost 2 bases, with 11 bases between them. The CDR3 sequence is 14 residues long. Specimen: blood. The sequence was obtained from a woman between 45 and 60 years old in good health. V usage is TRBV2 and J usage is TRBJ1-1, with D tentatively TRBD1 (6 bases). CDR3 bases: TGTGCCAGCAGTGTGCTACAGGGAAACACTGAAGCTTTCTTT. Its translation is CASSVLQGNTEAFF. The full variable domain, completed using reference TRBV2 and TRBJ1-1, is EPEVTQTPSHQVTQMGQEVILRCVPISNHLYFYWYRQILGQKVEFLVSFYNNEISEKSEIFDDQFSVERPDGSNFTLKIRSTKLEDSAMYFCASSVLQGNTEAFFGQGTRLTVV.